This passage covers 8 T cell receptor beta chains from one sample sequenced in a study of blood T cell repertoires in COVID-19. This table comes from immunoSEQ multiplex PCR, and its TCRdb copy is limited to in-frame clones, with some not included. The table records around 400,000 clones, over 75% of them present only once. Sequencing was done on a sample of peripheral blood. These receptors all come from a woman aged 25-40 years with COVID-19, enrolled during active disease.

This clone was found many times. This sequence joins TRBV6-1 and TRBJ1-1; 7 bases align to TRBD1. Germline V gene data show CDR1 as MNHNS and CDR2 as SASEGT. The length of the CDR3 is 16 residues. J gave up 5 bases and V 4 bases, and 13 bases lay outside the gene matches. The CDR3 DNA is TGTGCCAGCAGTGGCGAAGGGGGCTCTTTGCAGACTGAAGCTTTCTTT. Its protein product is CASSGEGGSLQTEAFF.

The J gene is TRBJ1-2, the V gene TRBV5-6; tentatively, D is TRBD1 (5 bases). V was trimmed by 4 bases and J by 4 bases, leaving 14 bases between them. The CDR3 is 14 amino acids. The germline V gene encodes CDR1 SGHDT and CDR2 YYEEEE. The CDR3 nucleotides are TGTGCCAGCAGCCCCGCACAGGTTACCTATGGCTACACCTTC. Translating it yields CASSPAQVTYGYTF.

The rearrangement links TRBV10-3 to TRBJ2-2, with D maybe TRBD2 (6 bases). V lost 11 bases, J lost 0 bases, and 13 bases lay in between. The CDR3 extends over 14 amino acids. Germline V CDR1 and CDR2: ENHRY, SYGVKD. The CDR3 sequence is CASVGTPNTGELFF. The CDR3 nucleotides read TGTGCCTCCGTCGGGACTCCGAACACCGGGGAGCTGTTTTTT.

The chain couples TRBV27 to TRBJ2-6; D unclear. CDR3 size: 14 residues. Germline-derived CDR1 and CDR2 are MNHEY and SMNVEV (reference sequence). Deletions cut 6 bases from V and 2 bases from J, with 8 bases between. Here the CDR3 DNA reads TGTGCCAGCAGCCTTACAACTGGGGCCAACGTCCTGACTTTC. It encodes CASSLTTGANVLTF.

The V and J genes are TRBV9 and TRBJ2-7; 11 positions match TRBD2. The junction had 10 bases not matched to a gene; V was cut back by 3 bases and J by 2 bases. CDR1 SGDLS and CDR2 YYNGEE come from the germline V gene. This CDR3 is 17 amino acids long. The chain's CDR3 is CASSAPLAGGGTYEQYF. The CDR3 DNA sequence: TGTGCCAGCAGCGCTCCATTAGCGGGAGGGGGTACCTACGAGCAGTACTTC.

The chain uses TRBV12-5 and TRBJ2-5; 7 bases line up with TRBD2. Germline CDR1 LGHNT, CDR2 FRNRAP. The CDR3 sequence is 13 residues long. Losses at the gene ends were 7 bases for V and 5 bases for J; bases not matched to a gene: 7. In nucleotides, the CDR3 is TGTGCTAGTGTCCTGGGGGGGGGTGAGACCCAGTACTTC. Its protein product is CASVLGGGETQYF.

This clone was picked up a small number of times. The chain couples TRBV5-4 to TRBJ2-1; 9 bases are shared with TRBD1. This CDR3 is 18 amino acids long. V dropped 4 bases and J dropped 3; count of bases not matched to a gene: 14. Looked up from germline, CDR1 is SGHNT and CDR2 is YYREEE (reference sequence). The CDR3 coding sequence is TGTGCCAGCAGCGCATTGATCGCCGGGACAGGGCACTACAATGAGCAGTTCTTC. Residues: CASSALIAGTGHYNEQFF.

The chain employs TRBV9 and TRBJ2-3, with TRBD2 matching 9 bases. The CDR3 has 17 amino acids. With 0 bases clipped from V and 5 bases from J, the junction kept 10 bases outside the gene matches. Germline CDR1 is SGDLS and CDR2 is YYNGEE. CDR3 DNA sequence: TGTGCCAGCAGCGTAGAAGCCGCGGGAGGGCCGGAAGATACGCAGTATTTT. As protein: CASSVEAAGGPEDTQYF. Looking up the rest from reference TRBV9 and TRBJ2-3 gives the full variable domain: DSGVTQTPKHLITATGQRVTLRCSPRSGDLSVYWYQQSLDQGLQFLIQYYNGEERAKGNILERFSAQQFPDLHSELNLSSLELGDSALYFCASSVEAAGGPEDTQYFGPGTRLTVL.